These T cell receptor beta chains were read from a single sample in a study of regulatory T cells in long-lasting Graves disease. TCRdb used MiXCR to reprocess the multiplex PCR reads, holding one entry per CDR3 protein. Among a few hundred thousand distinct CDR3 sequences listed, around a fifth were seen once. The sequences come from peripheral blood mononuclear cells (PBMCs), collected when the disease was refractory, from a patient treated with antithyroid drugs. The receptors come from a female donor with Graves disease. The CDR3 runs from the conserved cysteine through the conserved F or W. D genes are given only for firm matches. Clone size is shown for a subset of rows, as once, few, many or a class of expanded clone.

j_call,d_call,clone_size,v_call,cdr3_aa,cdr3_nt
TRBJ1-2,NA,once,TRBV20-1,CSARRTAESYGYTF,TGCAGTGCCAGACGGACAGCAGAGTCCTATGGCTACACCTTC
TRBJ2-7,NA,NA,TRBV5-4,CASSSGGSGPSYEQYF,TGTGCCAGCAGCTCCGGCGGTTCCGGTCCCTCCTACGAGCAGTACTTC
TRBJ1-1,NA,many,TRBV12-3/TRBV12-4,CASSRRDGPLNTEAFF,TGTGCCAGCAGCCGCCGGGACGGGCCCCTGAACACTGAAGCCTTCTTT
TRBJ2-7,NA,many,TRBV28,CASIGMFRSSYEQYF,TGTGCCAGCATAGGCATGTTCCGAAGCTCCTACGAGCAGTACTTC
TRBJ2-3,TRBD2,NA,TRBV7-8,CASSLGTSGKISGTDTQYF,TGTGCCAGCAGCTTAGGGACTAGCGGGAAGATATCAGGCACAGATACGCAGTATTTT
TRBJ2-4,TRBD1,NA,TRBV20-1,CSARATGGGNIQYF,TGCAGTGCTAGAGCCACAGGGGGCGGGAACATTCAGTACTTC
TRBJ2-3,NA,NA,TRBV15,CATSRVLGATDTQYF,TGTGCCACCAGCAGAGTACTGGGAGCGACAGATACGCAGTATTTT
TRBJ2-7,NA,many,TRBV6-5,CASSYGTLKSYEQYF,TGTGCCAGCAGTTACGGGACGCTTAAGTCCTACGAGCAGTACTTC
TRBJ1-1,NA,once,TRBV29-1,CSSPRVPTNTEASF,TGCAGCTCTCCCAGGGTACCCACGAACACTGAAGCTTCCTTT
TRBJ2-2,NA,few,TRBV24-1,CATSGLDVNTGELFF,TGTGCCACCAGTGGGCTCGACGTGAACACCGGGGAGCTGTTTTTT
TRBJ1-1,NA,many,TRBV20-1,CSARDSGKNTEAFF,TGCAGTGCTAGAGATTCGGGGAAGAACACTGAAGCTTTCTTT
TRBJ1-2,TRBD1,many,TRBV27,CASRTGTGPDGYTF,TGTGCCAGCAGGACAGGGACCGGGCCCGACGGCTACACCTTC
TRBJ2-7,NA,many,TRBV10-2,CASKKDSSYEQYF,TGCGCCAGCAAAAAGGACAGCTCCTACGAGCAGTACTTC
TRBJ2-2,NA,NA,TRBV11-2,CASSPKYAGELFF,TGTGCCAGCAGCCCCAAGTACGCCGGGGAGCTGTTTTTT
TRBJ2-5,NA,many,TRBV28,CASSFWGAQVLQETQYF,TGTGCCAGCAGTTTTTGGGGGGCGCAGGTTCTCCAAGAGACCCAGTACTTC
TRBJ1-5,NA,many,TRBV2,CASRRTVLLNQPQHF,TGTGCCAGCAGACGGACAGTTCTACTCAATCAGCCCCAGCATTTT
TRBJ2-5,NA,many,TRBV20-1,CSAAGSQETQYF,TGCAGTGCGGCAGGGAGTCAGGAGACCCAGTACTTC
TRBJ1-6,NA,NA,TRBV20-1,CSAGRTENSPLHF,TGCAGTGCTGGGCGGACAGAAAATTCACCCCTCCACTTT
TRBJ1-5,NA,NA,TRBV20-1,CSASGGFDQPQHF,TGCAGTGCTAGCGGTGGGTTCGATCAGCCCCAGCATTTT
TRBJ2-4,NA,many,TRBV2,CASSGGVVKNIQYF,TGTGCCAGCAGTGGGGGGGTAGTCAAAAACATTCAGTACTTC
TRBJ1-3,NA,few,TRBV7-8,CASSPSTAGNTIYF,TGTGCCAGCAGTCCCTCGACAGCTGGAAACACCATATATTTT
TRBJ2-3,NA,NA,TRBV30,CAWSVGASTDTQYF,TGTGCCTGGAGTGTCGGGGCTTCCACAGATACGCAGTATTTT